This T cell receptor beta chain was documented in a study of T-cell memory formation after mild COVID-19. Study-wide background: TCR clusters showed largely donor specificity. Study outcomes and limitations: Memory cells collected pre-infection included some clones that later responded, suggesting cross-reactive memory joined. Mainly in CM and EM were contracting CD4+ clones; CD8+ were in EMRA. While clones contracting from day 15 to 85 were balanced between CD4 and CD8, later expanders leaned CD4+.

Regarding this clonotype: As yet, its antigen is unknown.

The CDR3 has 16 amino acids. Per the germline V gene, CDR1 is SGHVS and CDR2 is FNYEAQ. V gave up 0 bases and J gave up 5 bases, with 15 bases separating them. MiXCR, applied by TCRdb to the 5' RACE reads, yields one record per CDR3 protein. This table holds under 300,000 distinct CDR3 sequences, about 17% found once. The receptor was isolated from a young man who had mild COVID-19 (a few samples of this study predate the infection). Cell type and time point are not known. The specimen sequenced was PBMCs or a T cell subset sorted from them (not recorded which). The chain has TRBV7-6 and TRBJ2-3, with a weak D call TRBD2 (6 bases). The CDR3: CASSLAVPGRGDTQYF. CDR3 bases: TGTGCCAGCAGCTTAGCAGTTCCGGGGCGGGGAGATACGCAGTATTTT. Based on the CDR3 plus reference TRBV7-6 and TRBJ2-3, the full variable domain is GAGVSQSPRYKVTKRGQDVALRCDPISGHVSLYWYRQALGQGPEFLTYFNYEAQQDKSGLPNDRFSAERPEGSISTLTIQRTEQRDSAMYRCASSLAVPGRGDTQYFGPGTRLTVL.